Shown below are 20 T cell receptor beta chains from a single sample sequenced in a study of OX40 agonist ivuxolimab in advanced cancers. This table comes from immunoSEQ multiplex PCR, and its TCRdb copy is limited to in-frame clones, with some not included. The data contain about 73,000 clones, more than 70% of them seen just once; the ten biggest clones take up less than 0.8%. The sample consisted of CD4+ or CD8+ T cells sorted from blood, taken in a trial of the OX40 agonist ivuxolimab. These TCRs come from an adult with an advanced solid tumor such as melanoma, head and neck, liver or kidney cancer.

The J gene is TRBJ1-1, the V gene TRBV6-5, with unresolved D. Trimming stripped 5 bases from V and 1 base from J, with 14 bases between. Germline values: CDR1 MNHEY, CDR2 SVGAGI. The CDR3 loop spans 15 amino acids. CDR3 sequence: CASSARVTTNTEAFF. CDR3 DNA sequence: TGTGCCAGCAGTGCGCGGGTGACTACGAACACTGAAGCTTTCTTT.

This chain links TRBV5-6 with TRBJ2-1; D is possibly TRBD2 (6 bases). V was pared by 4 bases and J by 4 bases, with 27 bases between. This CDR3 has 19 residues. Looked up from germline, CDR1 is SGHDT and CDR2 is YYEEEE. The CDR3 DNA follows: TGTGCCAGCAGCGCGGCCTGGAGGGGAGACCCCCACACGTACAATGAGCAGTTCTTC. Translation gives CASSAAWRGDPHTYNEQFF.

The V gene is TRBV6-5, the J gene TRBJ2-7; tentatively, D is TRBD1 or TRBD2 (5 bases each). This CDR3 comprises 14 residues. Germline CDR1 reads MNHEY; CDR2 reads SVGAGI. The V end was cut by 7 bases, the J end by 1 base, with 14 bases between. Here the CDR3 DNA reads TGTGCCAGCACGGTTGGGGGAAATTCCTACGAGCAGTACTTC. Translated: CASTVGGNSYEQYF.

This clone was counted once. The chain carries TRBV7-3 and TRBJ2-3; D unclear. The CDR3 spans 11 residues. Germline V gene lookup returns CDR1 SGHTA and CDR2 FQGTGA. Deletions cut 2 bases from V and 10 bases from J, with 7 bases between. The CDR3 DNA is TGTGCCAGCAGCTTATCGGGTCCGCAGTATTTT. Amino acid sequence: CASSLSGPQYF. Together with reference TRBV7-3 and TRBJ2-3, the CDR3 gives the full variable domain: GAGVSQTPSNKVTEKGKYVELRCDPISGHTALYWYRQSLGQGPEFLIYFQGTGAADDSGLPNDRFFAVRPEGSVSTLKIQRTERGDSAVYLCASSLSGPQYFGPGTRLTVL.

The chain combines TRBV5-8 with TRBJ1-3; D remains ambiguous. Per the germline V gene, CDR1 is SGHTS and CDR2 is YDEGEE. V was cut by 0 bases and J by 0 bases, with 4 bases left in between. This CDR3 contains 14 residues. This chain's CDR3 is CASSLGISGNTIYF. For the CDR3, the DNA is TGTGCCAGCAGCTTGGGAATCTCTGGAAACACCATATATTTT.

This chain connects TRBV5-4 to TRBJ2-1, with D hard to call. Trimming left V 4 bases short and J 6 bases short, with 11 bases between. This CDR3 is 13 amino acids long. Germline CDR1 SGHNT, CDR2 YYREEE (reference sequence). This CDR3 is CASSPRTGNEQFF. CDR3 sequence (DNA): TGTGCCAGCAGCCCCCGAACCGGCAATGAGCAGTTCTTC.

This chain links TRBV9 with TRBJ1-3, with D possibly TRBD1 on 5 matching bases. CDR1 is SGDLS and CDR2 is YYNGEE in the germline V gene. Deletions cut 2 bases from V and 0 bases from J, with 12 bases between. There are 16 residues in the CDR3. The CDR3 bases are TGTGCCAGCAGCGTGACGTGGGACCCCTCTGGAAACACCATATATTTT. The encoded protein is CASSVTWDPSGNTIYF.

The chain is built from TRBV5-6 and TRBJ2-7, with unresolved D. The germline gives CDR1 SGHDT, CDR2 YYEEEE. V was clipped by 4 bases and J by 5 bases, with 22 bases between them. This CDR3 spans 16 amino acids. The CDR3 DNA reads TGTGCCAGCAGCGTTAACCGGGCCCCGAGAGGAGACGAGCAGTACTTC. Its translation: CASSVNRAPRGDEQYF.

This rearrangement joins TRBV6-1 to TRBJ1-4; no firm D call. Germline loops: CDR1 MNHNS, CDR2 SASEGT. V was clipped by 11 bases and J by 0 bases, with 10 bases between them. The CDR3 has 13 amino acids. The CDR3 sequence: CAGKTSTNEKLFF. The CDR3 DNA is TGTGCCGGAAAGACGTCAACTAATGAAAAACTGTTTTTT.

This chain links TRBV5-1 with TRBJ2-7; 9 bases match TRBD1. Per the germline V gene, CDR1 is SGHRS and CDR2 is YFSETQ. The CDR3 consists of 14 residues. J was trimmed by 3 bases and V by 2 bases; bases with no gene match: 3. CDR3 DNA: TGCGCCAGCAGCTTCGGACAGGGGAGCTACGAGCAGTACTTC. Amino acids: CASSFGQGSYEQYF.

The sample holds one count of this clone. The CDR3 nucleotides read TGTGCCAGCAGCTCACAGGGTTTCAATCAGCCCCAGCATTTT. Its translation is CASSSQGFNQPQHF. The rearrangement uses TRBV7-9 and TRBJ1-5; a possible D gene is TRBD1 (6 bases). In germline, CDR1 is SEHNR, CDR2 FQNEAQ (reference sequence). The CDR3 has 14 residues. V dropped 4 bases and J dropped 3 bases, with 10 bases sitting between them.

The chain joins TRBV11-1 to TRBJ1-1, with 7 positions matching TRBD1. CDR1 SGHAT and CDR2 FQDESV come from the germline V gene (reference sequence). V lost 4 bases and J lost 6; bases outside the gene matches: 8. The CDR3 consists of 14 residues. The CDR3 reads CASSSDRAQAEAFF. Here the CDR3 DNA reads TGTGCCAGCAGCTCCGACAGGGCCCAGGCTGAAGCTTTCTTT.

The chain couples TRBV19 to TRBJ2-7; maybe TRBD1 (7 bases). This CDR3 contains 16 residues. Germline V gene sequence: CDR1 LNHDA, CDR2 SQIVND (reference sequence). Trimming removed 5 bases from V and 0 bases from J, with 17 bases in between. The CDR3 DNA reads as TGTGCCAGTAGTCGGGGTCGGGGGACAGCCTCCTACGAGCAGTACTTC. Protein product: CASSRGRGTASYEQYF. Full variable domain (remainder filled in from reference TRBV19 and TRBJ2-7): DGGITQSPKYLFRKEGQNVTLSCEQNLNHDAMYWYRQDPGQGLRLIYYSQIVNDFQKGDIAEGYSVSREKKESFPLTVTSAQKNPTAFYLCASSRGRGTASYEQYFGPGTRLTVT.

The V gene is TRBV6-6, the J gene TRBJ2-3; D is unresolved. The CDR3 has 11 amino acids. V was pared by 7 bases and J by 5 bases, with 7 bases between. CDR1 and CDR2 from the germline V gene are MNHNY and SVGAGI (reference sequence). CDR3 coding DNA: TGTGCCAGCACAAGGCAAGATACGCAGTATTTT. The encoded protein is CASTRQDTQYF.

The chain employs TRBV7-2 and TRBJ2-4; D unclear. This CDR3 is built from 12 residues. Germline V lookup: CDR1 SGHTA, CDR2 FQGNSA. V was shortened by 5 bases and J by 6 bases, with 8 bases between the two germline ends. The CDR3 loop reads CASSISGNIQYF. As DNA, the CDR3 is TGTGCCAGCAGCATCTCGGGAAACATTCAGTACTTC.

The chain links TRBV5-1 to TRBJ1-1, with D unclear. The CDR3 sequence is 15 residues long. Trimming shortened V by 0 bases and J by 0 bases, and 9 bases separated the two germline ends. Germline V CDR1 and CDR2: SGHRS, YFSETQ. The CDR3 is CASSLEVGLNTEAFF. CDR3 DNA sequence: TGCGCCAGCAGCTTGGAGGTAGGACTGAACACTGAAGCTTTCTTT.

The genes are TRBV7-9 and TRBJ1-3, with 8 bases lining up with TRBD1. The CDR3 runs 16 residues. Germline V gene data show CDR1 as SEHNR and CDR2 as FQNEAQ (reference sequence). Trimming took 1 base from V and 3 from J; bases not matched to a gene: 5. The CDR3 here is CASSLVPGTGGNTIYF. CDR3 bases: TGTGCCAGCAGCTTAGTTCCCGGGACAGGTGGAAACACCATATATTTT.

CDR3 nucleotides: TGTGCCAGCAGCGTAGCGGTGACCCCAGAGACCCAGTACTTC. This encodes CASSVAVTPETQYF. The rearrangement links TRBV9 to TRBJ2-5; D is uncertain. V was shortened by 0 bases and J by 4 bases, with 10 bases between the two germline ends. This CDR3 region has 14 residues. Germline V lookup: CDR1 SGDLS, CDR2 YYNGEE. Full variable domain (missing parts from reference TRBV9 and TRBJ2-5): DSGVTQTPKHLITATGQRVTLRCSPRSGDLSVYWYQQSLDQGLQFLIQYYNGEERAKGNILERFSAQQFPDLHSELNLSSLELGDSALYFCASSVAVTPETQYFGPGTRLLVL.

This clone has a single count. V usage is TRBV7-6 and J usage is TRBJ2-2, with a possible D match to TRBD2 (5 bases). In germline, CDR1 is SGHVS, CDR2 FNYEAQ. This CDR3 has 14 amino acids. V lost 6 bases to trimming and J lost 5 bases, with 13 bases between them. CDR3 sequence reads: CASSPVTGTGELFF. The CDR3 nucleotides read TGTGCCAGCAGTCCCGTTACGGGGACCGGGGAGCTGTTTTTT.

The rearrangement uses TRBV30 and TRBJ2-2; possibly TRBD2 for D (6 bases). Trimming left V 1 base short and J 4 bases short, with 13 bases between. The CDR3 is 15 amino acids. Germline V gene lookup returns CDR1 GTSNPN and CDR2 SVGIG (reference sequence). In nucleotides, the CDR3 is TGTGCCTGGAGTGACTTGGGAGGATCCACCGGGGAGCTGTTTTTT. Translating it yields CAWSDLGGSTGELFF.